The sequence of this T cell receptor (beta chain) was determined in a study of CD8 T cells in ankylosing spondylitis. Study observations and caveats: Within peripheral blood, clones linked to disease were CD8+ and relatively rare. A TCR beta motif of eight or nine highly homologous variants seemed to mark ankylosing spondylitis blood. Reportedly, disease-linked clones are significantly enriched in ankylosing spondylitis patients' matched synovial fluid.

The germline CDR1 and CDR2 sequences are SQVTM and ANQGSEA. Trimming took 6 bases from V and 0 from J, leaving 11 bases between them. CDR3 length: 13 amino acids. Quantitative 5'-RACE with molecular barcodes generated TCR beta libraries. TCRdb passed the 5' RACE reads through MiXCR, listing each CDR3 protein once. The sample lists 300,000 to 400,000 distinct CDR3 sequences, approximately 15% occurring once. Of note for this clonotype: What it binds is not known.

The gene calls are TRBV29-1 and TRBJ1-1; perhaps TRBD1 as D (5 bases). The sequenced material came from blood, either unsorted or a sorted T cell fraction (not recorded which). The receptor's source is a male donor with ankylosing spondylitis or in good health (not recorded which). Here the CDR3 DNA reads TGCAGCGTAGAAAGACAGATGAACACTGAAGCTTTCTTT. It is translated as CSVERQMNTEAFF.